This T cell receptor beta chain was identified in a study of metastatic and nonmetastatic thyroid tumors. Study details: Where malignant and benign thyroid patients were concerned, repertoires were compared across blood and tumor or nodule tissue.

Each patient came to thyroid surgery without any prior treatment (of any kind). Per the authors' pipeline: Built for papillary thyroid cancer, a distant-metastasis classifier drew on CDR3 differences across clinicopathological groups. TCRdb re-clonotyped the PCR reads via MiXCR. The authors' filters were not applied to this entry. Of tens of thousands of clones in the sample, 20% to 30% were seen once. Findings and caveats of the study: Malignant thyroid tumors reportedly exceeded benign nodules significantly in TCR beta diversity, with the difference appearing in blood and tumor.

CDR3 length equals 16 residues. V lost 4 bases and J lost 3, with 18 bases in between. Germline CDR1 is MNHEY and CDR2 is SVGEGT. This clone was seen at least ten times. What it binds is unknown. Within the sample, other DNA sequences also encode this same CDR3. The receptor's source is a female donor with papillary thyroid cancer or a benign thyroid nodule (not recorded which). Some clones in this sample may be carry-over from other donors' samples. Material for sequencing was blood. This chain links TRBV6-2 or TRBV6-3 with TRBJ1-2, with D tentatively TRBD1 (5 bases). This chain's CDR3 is CASSSNGGDVYYGYTF. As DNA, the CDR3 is TGTGCCAGCAGTTCGAACGGAGGGGACGTGTACTATGGCTACACCTTC.